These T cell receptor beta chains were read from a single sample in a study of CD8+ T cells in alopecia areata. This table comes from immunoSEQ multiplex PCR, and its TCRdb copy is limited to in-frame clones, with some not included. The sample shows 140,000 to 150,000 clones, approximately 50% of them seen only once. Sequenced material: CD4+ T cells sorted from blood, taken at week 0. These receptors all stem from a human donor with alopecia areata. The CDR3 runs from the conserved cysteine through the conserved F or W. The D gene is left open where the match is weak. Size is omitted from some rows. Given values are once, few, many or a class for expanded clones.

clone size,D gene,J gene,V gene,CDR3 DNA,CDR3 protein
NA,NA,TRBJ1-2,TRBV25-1,TGTGCCAGCAGCCCTACTGGCTATGGCTACACCTTC,CASSPTGYGYTF
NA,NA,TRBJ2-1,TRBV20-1,TGCAGTGCTAGTCTGGAGAATGAGCAGTTCTTC,CSASLENEQFF
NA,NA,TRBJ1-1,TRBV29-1,TGCAGTGCGGTGGGGACCCTGAACACTGAAGCTTTCTTT,CSAVGTLNTEAFF
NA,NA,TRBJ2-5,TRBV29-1,TGCAGCGTTGAGGGGACCCAGTACTTC,CSVEGTQYF
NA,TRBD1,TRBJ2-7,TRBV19,TGTGTCGGACAGGGGCTCTACGAGCAGTACTTC,CVGQGLYEQYF
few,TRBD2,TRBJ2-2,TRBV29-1,TGCAGCGTTGACTCGACTAGCTTTAACACCGGGGAGCTGTTTTTT,CSVDSTSFNTGELFF
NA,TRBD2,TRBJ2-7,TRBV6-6,TGTGCCAGCAGTTTCTGGACTAGCGGGAGCCACGAGCAGTACTTC,CASSFWTSGSHEQYF
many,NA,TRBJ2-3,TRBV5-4,TGTGCCAGCACCTTCCAGGGGTCCCGCCCAACCACAGATACGCAGTATTTT,CASTFQGSRPTTDTQYF
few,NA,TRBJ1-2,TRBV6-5,TGTGCCAGCAGTGAGCAGGGTGCCTATGGCTACACCTTC,CASSEQGAYGYTF
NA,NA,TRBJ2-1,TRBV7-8,TGTGCCAGCAGCCTTGGACGGCACAATGAGCAGTTCTTC,CASSLGRHNEQFF
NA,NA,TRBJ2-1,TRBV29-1,TGCAGCGCACTTGACAGGAGGTACAATGAGCAGTTCTTC,CSALDRRYNEQFF
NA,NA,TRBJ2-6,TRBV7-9,TGTGCCAGCGGTGGTCCGTCTGGGGCCAACGTCCTGACTTTC,CASGGPSGANVLTF
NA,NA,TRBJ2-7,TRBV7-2,TGTGCCAGCAGCTTAGACGGGGAGTCCGAGCAGTACTTC,CASSLDGESEQYF
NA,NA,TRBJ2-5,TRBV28,TGTGCCAGCAGTCCAATAGACCAAGAGACCCAGTACTTC,CASSPIDQETQYF
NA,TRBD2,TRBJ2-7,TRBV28,TGTGCCAGCAGACCCCCGGGACTAGCATATTTCGAGCAGTACTTC,CASRPPGLAYFEQYF
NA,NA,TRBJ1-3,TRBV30,TGTGCCTGGACGATAGGCGGAACTACTGGAAACACCATATATTTT,CAWTIGGTTGNTIYF
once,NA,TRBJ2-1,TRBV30,TGTGCCTGGAGCGCGACTCGGGGTGAGCAGTTCTTC,CAWSATRGEQFF
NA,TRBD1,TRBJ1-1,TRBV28,TGTGCCAGCAGTCCACCTTCCCCCGGACAGGGGAAAGCTTTCTTT,CASSPPSPGQGKAFF
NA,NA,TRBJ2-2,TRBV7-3,TGTGCCAGCAGCCCGGCGAACCAGGCCGGGGAGCTGTTTTTT,CASSPANQAGELFF
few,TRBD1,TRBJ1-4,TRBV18,TGTGCCAGCTCACGACGCCTACAGGGGGGAATTGAAAAACTGTTTTTT,CASSRRLQGGIEKLFF
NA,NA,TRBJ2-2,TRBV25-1,TGTGCCAGCAGCCTATTGACACCGGGCCTCACCGGGGAGCTGTTTTTT,CASSLLTPGLTGELFF
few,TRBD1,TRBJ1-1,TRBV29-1,TGCAGCGTTTTCAGGGGGAGGAACACTGAAGCTTTCTTT,CSVFRGRNTEAFF
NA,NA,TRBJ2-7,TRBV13,TGTGCCAGCAGCTTAGAAACCTACGAGCAGTACTTC,CASSLETYEQYF